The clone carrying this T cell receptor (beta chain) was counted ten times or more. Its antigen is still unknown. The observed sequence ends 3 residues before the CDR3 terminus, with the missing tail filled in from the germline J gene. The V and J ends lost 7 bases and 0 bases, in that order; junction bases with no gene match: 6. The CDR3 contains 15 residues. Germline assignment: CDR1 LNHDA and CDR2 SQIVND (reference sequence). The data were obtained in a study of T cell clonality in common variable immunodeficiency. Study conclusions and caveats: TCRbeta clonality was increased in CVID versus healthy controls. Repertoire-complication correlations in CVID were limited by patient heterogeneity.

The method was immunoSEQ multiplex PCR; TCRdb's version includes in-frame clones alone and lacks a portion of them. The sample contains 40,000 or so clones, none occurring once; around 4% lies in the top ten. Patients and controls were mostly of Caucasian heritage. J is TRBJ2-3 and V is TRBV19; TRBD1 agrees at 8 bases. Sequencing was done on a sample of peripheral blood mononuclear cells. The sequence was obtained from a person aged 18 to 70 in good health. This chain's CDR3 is CASTQGAYSTDTQYF. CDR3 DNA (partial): TGTGCCAGTACTCAGGGGGCTTACAGCACAGATACG.